The next 21 T cell receptor beta chains were all read from a single sample in a study of monozygotic twins with inflammatory bowel disease. TCRdb re-called the 5' RACE reads and shows each CDR3 protein once, DNA omitted. In total, the table holds about 450,000 distinct CDR3 sequences. Input material: blood. These receptors all come from a human donor with ulcerative colitis or Crohn's disease, or a healthy co-twin of an affected twin (not recorded which).

This chain joins TRBV5-6 and TRBJ2-3. Looked up from germline, CDR1 is SGHDT and CDR2 is YYEEEE. There are 14 residues in the CDR3. The CDR3 protein is CASSSRTSTDTQYF.

The rearrangement uses TRBV6-2 or TRBV6-3 and TRBJ2-1; the D call from TCRdb, TRBD2, cannot be confirmed without DNA. The germline V gene encodes CDR1 MNHEY and CDR2 SVGEGT. This CDR3 is 15 amino acids long. CDR3 sequence reads: CASSYPPTGRDEQFF.

CDR3 loop: CASSPDPGNTYEQYF. V is TRBV7-6 and J is TRBJ2-7; no DNA is available, so the TRBD1 call from TCRdb remains unchecked. The CDR3 is 15 amino acids. The V gene's germline CDR1 is SGHVS and CDR2 FNYEAQ.

This rearrangement joins TRBV7-2 to TRBJ1-2; the TCRdb call, TRBD1, lacks DNA for checking. The germline V gene encodes CDR1 SGHTA and CDR2 FQGNSA. There are 14 residues in the CDR3. The CDR3 loop reads CASSLQGGDYGYTF. Variable domain in full (rest from reference TRBV7-2 and TRBJ1-2): GAGVSQSPSNKVTEKGKDVELRCDPISGHTALYWYRQSLGQGLEFLIYFQGNSAPDKSGLPSDRFSAERTGGSVSTLTIQRTQQEDSAVYLCASSLQGGDYGYTFGSGTRLTVV.

CDR3 sequence reads: CASSQASLGSGNTIYF. This chain uses TRBV3-1 with TRBJ1-3. Per germline, CDR1 LGHDT and CDR2 YNNKEL (reference sequence). The length of the CDR3 is 16 residues.

CDR3 sequence: CASSLSGTRGDTQYF. The chain recombines TRBV5-1 with TRBJ2-3; TCRdb's D call, TRBD2, is unchecked because there is no DNA. This CDR3 spans 15 amino acids. Germline loops: CDR1 SGHRS, CDR2 YFSETQ.

The chain recombines TRBV7-3 with TRBJ2-1; the D call of TRBD2 rests on TCRdb alone, since no DNA is present to check it. The CDR3 has 13 residues. CDR1 and CDR2 from the germline V gene are SGHTA and FQGTGA. CDR3 in amino acids: CASSFGLSDEQFF.

The CDR3 loop is CASTLIKEETQYF. J is TRBJ2-5 and V is TRBV5-6. Per the germline V gene, CDR1 is SGHDT and CDR2 is YYEEEE. CDR3 length: 13 residues.

This chain links TRBV15 with TRBJ2-7; checking the TCRdb D call of TRBD1 is not possible without DNA. The CDR3 has 14 residues. Germline values: CDR1 LNHNV, CDR2 YYDKDF (reference sequence). This CDR3 is CATSSGQGRYEQYF.

The rearrangement uses TRBV7-2 and TRBJ1-1; absent DNA, TCRdb's TRBD1 call cannot be checked. The germline gives CDR1 SGHTA, CDR2 FQGNSA. The CDR3 is made up of 14 amino acids. CDR3 residues: CASSPRGGNGEAFF.

This sequence joins TRBV6-1 and TRBJ2-7; there is no DNA to check the TCRdb D call of TRBD1. Germline V gives CDR1 MNHNS, CDR2 SASEGT. The CDR3 runs 15 residues. CDR3 residues: CASSVPRTGAYEQYF.

The chain is built from TRBV3-1 and TRBJ1-4; lacking DNA, the TRBD1 call made by TCRdb goes unchecked. This CDR3 has 15 residues. The V gene's germline CDR1 is LGHDT and CDR2 YNNKEL (reference sequence). This chain's CDR3 is CASSPRDSYNEKLFF.

The genes are TRBV7-2 and TRBJ1-2; no DNA is available, so the TRBD1 call from TCRdb remains unchecked. The CDR3 runs to 14 residues. Germline V gives CDR1 SGHTA, CDR2 FQGNSA. This chain's CDR3 is CASSLIGPGYGYTF. Full variable domain (missing parts from reference TRBV7-2 and TRBJ1-2): GAGVSQSPSNKVTEKGKDVELRCDPISGHTALYWYRQSLGQGLEFLIYFQGNSAPDKSGLPSDRFSAERTGGSVSTLTIQRTQQEDSAVYLCASSLIGPGYGYTFGSGTRLTVV.

The genes are TRBV6-1 and TRBJ2-5; the D call of TRBD2 rests on TCRdb alone, since no DNA is present to check it. The CDR3 is 16 residues long. Germline V gene data show CDR1 as MNHNS and CDR2 as SASEGT. CDR3: CASRQIAGVPRETQYF.

The chain joins TRBV12-3 or TRBV12-4 to TRBJ1-6. CDR3 length: 13 residues. The CDR3 here is CASGYDGNSPLHF.

V gene TRBV6-5 combines with J gene TRBJ1-5. This CDR3 contains 13 residues. Germline CDR1 and CDR2: MNHEY and SVGAGI. The CDR3 reads CASRTGRGQPQHF.

The chain links TRBV6-2 or TRBV6-3 to TRBJ2-7; TCRdb selects TRBD2, and the lack of DNA leaves this call unchecked. CDR3 length: 11 amino acids. Germline CDR1 and CDR2: MNHEY and SVGEGT. The CDR3 loop reads CASSPRSEQYF.

The CDR3: CASSPVQGTDTQYF. The V and J genes are TRBV18 and TRBJ2-3; TCRdb indicates TRBD1, and absent DNA this call remains unverified. This CDR3 is 14 amino acids long. Germline V gene data show CDR1 as KGHSH and CDR2 as LQKENI.

The chain uses TRBV4-3 and TRBJ2-3; absent DNA, TCRdb's TRBD2 call cannot be checked. Per germline, CDR1 LGHNA and CDR2 YSLEER. The CDR3 extends over 14 amino acids. This chain's CDR3 is CASSPVAHTDTQYF.

This chain connects TRBV10-3 to TRBJ1-6; TCRdb names TRBD1, which stays unverified in the absence of DNA. This CDR3 contains 13 residues. Per the germline V gene, CDR1 is ENHRY and CDR2 is SYGVKD. The CDR3 spells CAISRGKESPLHF.

The chain combines TRBV20-1 with TRBJ1-1; TCRdb picks TRBD1, but there is no DNA to check that call. Germline V gene data show CDR1 as DFQATT and CDR2 as SNEGSKA (reference sequence). The CDR3 consists of 14 residues. CDR3 sequence: CSASQGPGNTEAFF.